This T cell receptor beta chain appears in the sequencing data of a study of cytomegalovirus exposure and HLA in healthy donors. In the PCR, 60 Vbeta and 13 Jbeta primers were used. Using immunoSEQ multiplex PCR, the repertoire was profiled, and TCRdb retains in-frame clones only, with some absent. This table holds tens of thousands of clones, roughly 79% found once. This clone has a handful of counts. The source material was PBMCs. The sequence derives from a man aged 45-60 years in good health and CMV-seronegative.

This CDR3 reads CASKRLTDPGELFF. CDR3 nucleotides: TGCGCCAGCAAGCGACTAACGGATCCCGGGGAGCTGTTTTTT. The gene calls are TRBV4-1 and TRBJ2-2, with D perhaps matching TRBD2 (5 bases). The CDR3 extends over 14 amino acids. Germline loops: CDR1 MGHRA, CDR2 YSYEKL. The V end was cut by 7 bases, the J end by 6 bases, with 15 bases between.